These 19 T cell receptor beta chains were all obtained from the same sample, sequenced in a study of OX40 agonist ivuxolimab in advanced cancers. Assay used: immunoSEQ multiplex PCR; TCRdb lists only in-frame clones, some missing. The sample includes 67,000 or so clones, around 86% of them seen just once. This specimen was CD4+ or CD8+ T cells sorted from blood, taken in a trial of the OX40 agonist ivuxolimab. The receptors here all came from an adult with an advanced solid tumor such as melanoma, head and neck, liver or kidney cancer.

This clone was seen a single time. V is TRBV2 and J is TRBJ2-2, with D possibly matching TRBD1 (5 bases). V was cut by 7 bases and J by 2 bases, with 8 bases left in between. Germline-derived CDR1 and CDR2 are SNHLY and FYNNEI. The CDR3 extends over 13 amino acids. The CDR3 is CASTDSNTGELFF. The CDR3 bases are TGTGCCAGCACTGACAGCAACACCGGGGAGCTGTTTTTT.

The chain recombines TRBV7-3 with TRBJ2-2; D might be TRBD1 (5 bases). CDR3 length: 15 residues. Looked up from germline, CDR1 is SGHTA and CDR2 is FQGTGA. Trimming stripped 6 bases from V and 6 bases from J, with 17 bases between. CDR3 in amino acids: CASRAKGVDAGELFF. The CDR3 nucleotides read TGTGCCAGCAGAGCAAAAGGGGTAGACGCCGGGGAGCTGTTTTTT. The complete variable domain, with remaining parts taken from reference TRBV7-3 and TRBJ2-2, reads GAGVSQTPSNKVTEKGKYVELRCDPISGHTALYWYRQSLGQGPEFLIYFQGTGAADDSGLPNDRFFAVRPEGSVSTLKIQRTERGDSAVYLCASRAKGVDAGELFFGEGSRLTVL.

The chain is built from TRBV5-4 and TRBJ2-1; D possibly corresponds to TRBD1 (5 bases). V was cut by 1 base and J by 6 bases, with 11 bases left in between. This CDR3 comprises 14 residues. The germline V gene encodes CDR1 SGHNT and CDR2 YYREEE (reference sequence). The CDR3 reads CASSLQGHPNEQFF. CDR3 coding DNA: TGTGCCAGCAGCTTGCAGGGCCATCCCAATGAGCAGTTCTTC.

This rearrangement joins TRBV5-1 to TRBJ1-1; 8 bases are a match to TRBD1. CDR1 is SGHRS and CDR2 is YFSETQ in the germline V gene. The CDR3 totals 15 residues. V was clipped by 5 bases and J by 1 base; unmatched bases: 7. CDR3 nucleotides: TGCGCCAGCAGTAAAACCACAGGGGGGAACACTGAAGCTTTCTTT. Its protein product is CASSKTTGGNTEAFF.

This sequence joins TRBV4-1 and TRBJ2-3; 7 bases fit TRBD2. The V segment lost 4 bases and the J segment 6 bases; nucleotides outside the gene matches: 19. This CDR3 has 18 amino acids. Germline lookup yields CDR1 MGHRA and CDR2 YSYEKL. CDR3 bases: TGCGCCAGCAGCCCCACACCCCTCCCTAGCGGTCAAAGGGATACGCAGTATTTT. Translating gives CASSPTPLPSGQRDTQYF.

The CDR3 nucleotides read TGTGCCAGCAGCTTGGCGGCAGGAGCCTACGAGCAGTACTTC. This sequence encodes CASSLAAGAYEQYF. The V and J genes are TRBV5-4 and TRBJ2-7; no reliable D call. Germline CDR1 is SGHNT and CDR2 is YYREEE (reference sequence). The CDR3 runs 14 residues. V lost 0 bases and J lost 2, with 9 bases in between.

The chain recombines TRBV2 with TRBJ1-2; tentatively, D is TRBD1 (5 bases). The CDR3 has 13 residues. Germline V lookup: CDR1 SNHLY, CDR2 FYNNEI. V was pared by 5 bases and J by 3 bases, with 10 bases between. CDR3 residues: CASSRDGYYGYTF. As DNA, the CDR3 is TGTGCCAGCAGTCGGGACGGCTACTATGGCTACACCTTC.

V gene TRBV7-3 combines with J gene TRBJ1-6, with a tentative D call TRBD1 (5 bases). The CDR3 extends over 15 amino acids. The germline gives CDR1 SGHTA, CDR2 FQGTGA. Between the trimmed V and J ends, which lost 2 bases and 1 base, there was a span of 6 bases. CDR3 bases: TGTGCCAGCAGCTTACAGGGATCCTATAATTCACCCCTCCACTTT. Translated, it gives CASSLQGSYNSPLHF.

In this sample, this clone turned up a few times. The CDR3 loop reads CASSLGTSGGRNTQYF. The CDR3 nucleotides are TGTGCCAGCAGCTTGGGGACTAGCGGGGGGAGGAATACGCAGTATTTT. The rearrangement joins TRBV5-5 to TRBJ2-3; 14 bases match TRBD2. In germline, CDR1 is SGHKS, CDR2 YYEKEE (reference sequence). The CDR3 is 16 amino acids. Trimming cost V 0 bases and J 7 bases; bases outside gene matches: 4.

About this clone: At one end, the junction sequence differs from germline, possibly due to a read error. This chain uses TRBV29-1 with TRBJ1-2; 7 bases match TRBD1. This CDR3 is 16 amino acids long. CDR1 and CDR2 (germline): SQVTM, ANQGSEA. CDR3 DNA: TGCGGCGTTGCGGTTGAGACAGGGCTTGGGAGCTATGGCTACACCTTC. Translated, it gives CGVAVETGLGSYGYTF.

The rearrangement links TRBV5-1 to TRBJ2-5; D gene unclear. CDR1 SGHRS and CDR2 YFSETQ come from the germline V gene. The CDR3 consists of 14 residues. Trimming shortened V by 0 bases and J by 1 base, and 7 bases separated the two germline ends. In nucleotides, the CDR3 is TGCGCCAGCAGCTTGGGGAGCCGCCAAGAGACCCAGTACTTC. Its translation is CASSLGSRQETQYF.

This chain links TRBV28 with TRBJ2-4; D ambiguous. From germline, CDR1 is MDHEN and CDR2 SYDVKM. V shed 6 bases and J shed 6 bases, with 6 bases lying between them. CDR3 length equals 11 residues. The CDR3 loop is CASSQSNIQYF. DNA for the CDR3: TGTGCCAGCAGCCAATCAAACATTCAGTACTTC.

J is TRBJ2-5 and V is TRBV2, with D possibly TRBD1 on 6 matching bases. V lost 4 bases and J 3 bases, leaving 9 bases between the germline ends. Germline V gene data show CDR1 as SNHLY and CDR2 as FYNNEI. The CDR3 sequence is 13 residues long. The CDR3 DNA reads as TGTGCCAGCAGTGTCAGGGGAGAAGAGACCCAGTACTTC. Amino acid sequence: CASSVRGEETQYF.

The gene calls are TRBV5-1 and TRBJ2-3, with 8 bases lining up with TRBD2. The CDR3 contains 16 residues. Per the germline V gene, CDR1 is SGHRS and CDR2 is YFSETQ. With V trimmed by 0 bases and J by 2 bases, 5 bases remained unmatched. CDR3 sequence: CASSLEAGVSTDTQYF. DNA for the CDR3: TGCGCCAGCAGCTTGGAAGCGGGGGTCTCCACAGATACGCAGTATTTT.

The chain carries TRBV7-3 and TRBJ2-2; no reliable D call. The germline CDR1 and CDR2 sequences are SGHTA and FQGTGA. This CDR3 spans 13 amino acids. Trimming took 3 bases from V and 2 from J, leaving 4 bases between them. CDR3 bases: TGTGCCAGCAGCTTGGAAAACACCGGGGAGCTGTTTTTT. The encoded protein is CASSLENTGELFF.

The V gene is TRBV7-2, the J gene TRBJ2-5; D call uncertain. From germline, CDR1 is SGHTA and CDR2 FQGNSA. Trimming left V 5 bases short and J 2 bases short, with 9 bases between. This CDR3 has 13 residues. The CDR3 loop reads CASSPQAQETQYF. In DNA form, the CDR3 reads TGTGCCAGCAGCCCCCAAGCACAAGAGACCCAGTACTTC.

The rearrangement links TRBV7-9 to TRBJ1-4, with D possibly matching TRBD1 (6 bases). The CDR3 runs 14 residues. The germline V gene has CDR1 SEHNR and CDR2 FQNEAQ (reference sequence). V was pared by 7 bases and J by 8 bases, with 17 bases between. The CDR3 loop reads CASTRSGAGEKLFF. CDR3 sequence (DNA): TGTGCCAGCACCCGATCGGGGGCAGGGGAAAAACTGTTTTTT.

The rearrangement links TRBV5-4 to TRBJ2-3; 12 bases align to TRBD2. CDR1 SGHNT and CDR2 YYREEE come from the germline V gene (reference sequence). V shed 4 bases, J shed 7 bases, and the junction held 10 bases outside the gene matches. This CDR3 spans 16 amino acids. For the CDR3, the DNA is TGTGCCAGCAGCGCCCGGACTAGCGGGACGGGGTATACGCAGTATTTT. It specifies CASSARTSGTGYTQYF.

For the CDR3, the DNA is TGTGCCTGGAGTAGGGGGCCTGGAAACACCATATATTTT. This sequence encodes CAWSRGPGNTIYF. The rearrangement links TRBV30 to TRBJ1-3; 7 bases align to TRBD1. This CDR3 comprises 13 residues. The junction had 0 bases not matched to a gene; V was cut back by 2 bases and J by 2 bases. CDR1 is GTSNPN and CDR2 is SVGIG in the germline V gene (reference sequence).